These 32 T cell receptor beta chains were all obtained from the same sample, sequenced in a study of cytomegalovirus exposure and HLA in healthy donors (dated by TCRdb to between 2016 and 2019). Library generation was performed with the immunoSEQ multiplex PCR assay. The multiplex PCR relied on a mix of 60 forward primers for TCR Vbeta segments and 13 reverse primers for TCR Jbeta segments. TCRdb provides this immuneACCESS table in a form limited to in-frame rearrangements. Some clones are lacking; in checked studies, under half of them reflect an unresolved V gene, and why the rest are absent is not known. A total of roughly 150,000 clones appear in this sample, approximately 80% of them only once. 3.5% to 5.5% of the sample comes from the top ten. Material for sequencing was PBMCs. These receptors were taken from a woman aged 40 to 50 in good health and CMV-seropositive.

This chain joins TRBV7-3 and TRBJ1-3; no definite D call. From germline, CDR1 is SGHTA and CDR2 FQGTGA. CDR3 size: 13 residues. V lost 8 bases to trimming and J lost 1 base, with 9 bases between them. Written as DNA, the CDR3 is TGTGCCAGCGGGCGGGATTCTGGAAACACCATATATTTT. The encoded protein is CASGRDSGNTIYF.

V usage is TRBV28 and J usage is TRBJ2-1; 7 nucleotides match TRBD1. V lost 6 bases to trimming and J lost 7 bases; unmatched junction nucleotides: 3. The CDR3 extends over 12 amino acids. CDR1 and CDR2 (germline): MDHEN, SYDVKM. The CDR3 reads CASSQQGNEQFF. CDR3 nucleotides: TGTGCCAGCAGCCAACAGGGGAATGAGCAGTTCTTC.

This clone showed up just once. The chain is built from TRBV9 and TRBJ1-1; D gene uncertain. There are 14 residues in the CDR3. Germline lookup yields CDR1 SGDLS and CDR2 YYNGEE. With 0 bases removed from V and 1 base from J, the gap between germline ends came to 7 bases. The CDR3 reads CASSVVEGNTEAFF. Written as DNA, the CDR3 is TGTGCCAGCAGCGTAGTGGAGGGGAACACTGAAGCTTTCTTT.

The V and J genes are TRBV10-3 and TRBJ2-1; no definite D call. V was trimmed by 6 bases and J by 8 bases, leaving 8 bases between them. The CDR3 contains 11 residues. Looked up from germline, CDR1 is ENHRY and CDR2 is SYGVKD. The CDR3 sequence: CAIRSIDEQFF. CDR3 nucleotides: TGTGCCATCAGGTCAATAGATGAGCAGTTCTTC.

The rearrangement joins TRBV28 to TRBJ2-1, with D maybe TRBD1 (5 bases). This CDR3 has 14 amino acids. Germline V gene sequence: CDR1 MDHEN, CDR2 SYDVKM. Trimming removed 8 bases at V and 0 bases at J, with 11 bases between. CDR3 DNA sequence: TGTGCCAGCGCGGACACCAGCTCCTACAATGAGCAGTTCTTC. Protein product: CASADTSSYNEQFF.

The chain has TRBV28 and TRBJ1-5, with TRBD1 matching 7 bases. Per the germline V gene, CDR1 is MDHEN and CDR2 is SYDVKM. J was trimmed by 2 bases and V by 6 bases; bases with no gene match: 13. There are 17 residues in the CDR3. The CDR3, as DNA: TGTGCCAGCAGGGACGCCGCGGGACAGTTACGCAATCAGCCCCAGCATTTT. This translates into CASRDAAGQLRNQPQHF.

This clone occurred a few times. The sample carries other DNA sequences with the same CDR3. The chain is built from TRBV18 and TRBJ2-3; TRBD2 matches at 7 bases. Germline V lookup: CDR1 KGHSH, CDR2 LQKENI. This CDR3 spans 15 amino acids. Germline trimming cut 3 bases from V and 3 bases from J; bases unmatched to any gene: 6. CDR3 sequence: CASSPRGSRTDTQYF. Here the CDR3 DNA reads TGTGCCAGCTCACCGCGGGGGAGTCGAACAGATACGCAGTATTTT.

On this clone itself: This sample includes further DNA sequences coding for the same CDR3. The chain is built from TRBV5-6 and TRBJ2-5; D perhaps matches TRBD1 (6 bases). The CDR3 has 15 amino acids. V lost 2 bases and J lost 1, with 12 bases in between. The germline V gene encodes CDR1 SGHDT and CDR2 YYEEEE. The CDR3 nucleotides read TGTGCCAGCAGCTTCGGACCCAGGGGCCAAGAGACCCAGTACTTC. It is translated as CASSFGPRGQETQYF. The full variable domain, in which reference TRBV5-6 and TRBJ2-5 provide the parts outside the CDR3, is DAGVTQSPTHLIKTRGQQVTLRCSPKSGHDTVSWYQQALGQGPQFIFQYYEEEERQRGNFPDRFSGHQFPNYSSELNVNALLLGDSALYLCASSFGPRGQETQYFGPGTRLLVL.

This chain connects TRBV28 to TRBJ2-6, with a tentative D call TRBD2 (5 bases). V was pared by 2 bases and J by 1 base, with 6 bases between. The CDR3 length is 15 residues. Germline V CDR1 and CDR2: MDHEN, SYDVKM. DNA for the CDR3: TGTGCCAGCAGTTTACCGGGATCTGGGGCCAACGTCCTGACTTTC. Its protein is CASSLPGSGANVLTF.

The V gene is TRBV29-1, the J gene TRBJ1-2; D gene uncertain. Germline CDR1 SQVTM, CDR2 ANQGSEA. The V end was cut by 1 base, the J end by 4 bases, with 13 bases between. The CDR3 covers 14 residues. In DNA, the CDR3 is TGCAGCGTTGAAGCGTTGGGAGAGGGCTATGGCTACACCTTC. Protein: CSVEALGEGYGYTF.

The rearrangement joins TRBV27 to TRBJ2-3, with D possibly TRBD1 on 5 matching bases. The CDR3 extends over 16 amino acids. The V and J ends lost 3 bases and 0 bases respectively, with 13 bases between them. CDR1 is MNHEY, CDR2 SMNVEV, per germline (reference sequence). This CDR3 is CASSFRTLTSTDTQYF. The CDR3 nucleotides are TGTGCCAGCAGTTTTCGGACACTCACTAGCACAGATACGCAGTATTTT.

V is TRBV7-2 and J is TRBJ1-5, with TRBD1 as a possible D gene (5 bases). V lost 5 bases and J 1 base, leaving 12 bases between the germline ends. This CDR3 spans 15 amino acids. Germline V gene lookup returns CDR1 SGHTA and CDR2 FQGNSA. The CDR3 loop is CASSRDFASNQPQHF. In DNA, the CDR3 is TGTGCCAGCAGCCGGGACTTTGCAAGCAATCAGCCCCAGCATTTT.

This sequence joins TRBV6-5 and TRBJ2-7, with TRBD2 as a possible D gene (6 bases). The V end was cut by 8 bases, the J end by 2 bases, with 13 bases between. This CDR3 has 13 amino acids. Germline values: CDR1 MNHEY, CDR2 SVGAGI. The CDR3 is CASGNSGPYEQYF. The CDR3 region has the DNA TGTGCCAGCGGAAATAGCGGACCCTACGAGCAGTACTTC.

CDR3 in DNA: TGTGCCAGCTCACCACTGGGGGACAGGGGCGAGCAGTACTTC. This gives the protein CASSPLGDRGEQYF. The chain couples TRBV18 to TRBJ2-7, with 10 bases lining up with TRBD1. CDR1 and CDR2 from the germline V gene are KGHSH and LQKENI. The V gene end was trimmed by 1 base and the J gene end by 6 bases; junction bases not matched to a gene: 3. CDR3 length equals 14 residues.

The CDR3: CASSGTGGREQYF. In nucleotides, the CDR3 is TGCGCCAGCAGCGGGACAGGGGGTAGGGAGCAGTACTTC. The chain couples TRBV5-1 to TRBJ2-5, with 11 bases lining up with TRBD1. J lost 11 bases, V lost 4 bases, and 7 bases had no gene match. The CDR3 totals 13 residues. Germline V CDR1 and CDR2: SGHRS, YFSETQ.

The V and J genes are TRBV2 and TRBJ2-1; a possible D gene is TRBD2 (5 bases). The CDR3 extends over 13 amino acids. Looked up from germline, CDR1 is SNHLY and CDR2 is FYNNEI. V was pared by 7 bases and J by 5 bases, with 12 bases between. CDR3 DNA sequence: TGTGCCAGCAAGGCCACTAGAAACAATGAGCAGTTCTTC. It translates to CASKATRNNEQFF.

The chain uses TRBV21-1 and TRBJ2-7; the D call TRBD1 from the table was never checked on the DNA. TRBV21-1 is listed as a pseudogene. The CDR3 has 16 residues. As DNA, the CDR3 is TGTGCCAGCAGCAAACTGGACTCCGGGACAGGCTACGAGCAGTACTTC. Its protein is CASSKLDSGTGYEQYF.

This chain links TRBV13 with TRBJ2-7, with D tentatively TRBD2 (6 bases). Deletions cut 1 base from V and 5 bases from J, with 9 bases between. CDR3 length: 13 amino acids. CDR1 is PRHDT and CDR2 is FYEKMQ in the germline V gene (reference sequence). The DNA for the CDR3 is TGTGCCAGCAGCTTAGCGGGGGTCCACGAGCAGTACTTC. As protein: CASSLAGVHEQYF.

In DNA form, the CDR3 reads TGTGCCAGTAGTATATCCCGGACAGGTGGTGACTTTAATTCACCCCTCCACTTT. Translated: CASSISRTGGDFNSPLHF. The chain links TRBV19 to TRBJ1-6; TRBD1 matches 7 bases. The CDR3 covers 18 residues. CDR1 and CDR2 (germline): LNHDA, SQIVND (reference sequence). V lost 2 bases to trimming and J lost 6 bases; unmatched junction nucleotides: 13.

The V and J genes are TRBV28 and TRBJ2-3; 8 nucleotides align to TRBD2. J was trimmed by 2 bases and V by 5 bases; bases with no gene match: 12. CDR1 is MDHEN and CDR2 is SYDVKM in the germline V gene. This CDR3 spans 17 amino acids. This CDR3 reads CASSLPSASGYTDTQYF. CDR3 nucleotides: TGTGCCAGCAGTCTCCCATCGGCTAGCGGGTACACAGATACGCAGTATTTT.

The chain links TRBV4-2 to TRBJ2-5; D possibly corresponds to TRBD2 (7 bases). V lost 0 bases and J 5 bases, leaving 16 bases between the germline ends. Germline loops: CDR1 LGHNA, CDR2 YNFKEQ. This CDR3 is built from 16 residues. In nucleotides, the CDR3 is TGTGCCAGCAGCCAAGAAGGGGGGGGCCCGGTGGAGACCCAGTACTTC. This encodes CASSQEGGGPVETQYF.

The gene calls are TRBV11-2 and TRBJ2-1; 10 bases are a match to TRBD2. Germline assignment: CDR1 SGHAT and CDR2 FQNNGV. The V gene end was trimmed by 5 bases and the J gene end by 6 bases; junction bases not matched to a gene: 13. The CDR3 sequence is 17 residues long. The CDR3 here is CASSPFSGQRGGNEQFF. In DNA, the CDR3 is TGTGCCAGCAGCCCCTTCAGCGGTCAGCGGGGGGGCAATGAGCAGTTCTTC.

J is TRBJ1-3 and V is TRBV28, with TRBD1 matching over 10 bases. The CDR3 runs to 16 residues. From germline, CDR1 is MDHEN and CDR2 SYDVKM. V dropped 8 bases and J dropped 4; count of bases not matched to a gene: 11. CDR3 loop: CASEESGTGVGNTIYF. Here the CDR3 DNA reads TGTGCCAGCGAGGAAAGCGGGACAGGGGTAGGAAACACCATATATTTT. The full variable domain, in which reference TRBV28 and TRBJ1-3 provide the parts outside the CDR3, is DVKVTQSSRYLVKRTGEKVFLECVQDMDHENMFWYRQDPGLGLRLIYFSYDVKMKEKGDIPEGYSVSREKKERFSLILESASTNQTSMYLCASEESGTGVGNTIYFGEGSWLTVV.

The V and J genes are TRBV7-9 and TRBJ2-1, with TRBD2 matching over 10 bases. The V gene's germline CDR1 is SEHNR and CDR2 FQNEAQ (reference sequence). This CDR3 is 14 amino acids long. V lost 2 bases and J lost 9; bases outside the gene matches: 4. CDR3 sequence (DNA): TGTGCCAGCAGCTTAACGGGACTAGCGACTGAGCAGTTCTTC. Translating gives CASSLTGLATEQFF.

The V call is TRBV27, the J call TRBJ2-7; unclear D gene. Per the germline V gene, CDR1 is MNHEY and CDR2 is SMNVEV (reference sequence). With 5 bases removed from V and 0 bases from J, the gap between germline ends came to 14 bases. The CDR3 consists of 15 residues. CDR3 coding DNA: TGTGCCAGCAGTACCGGAATTCTAGTCTCCTACGAGCAGTACTTC. Its translation is CASSTGILVSYEQYF.

As for this clone: The sample carries other DNA sequences with the same CDR3. The chain uses TRBV5-8 and TRBJ2-7; the match to TRBD1 covers 9 bases. The CDR3 totals 15 residues. The junction had 7 bases not matched to a gene; V was cut back by 2 bases and J by 4 bases. The germline CDR1 and CDR2 sequences are SGHTS and YDEGEE. The CDR3 bases are TGTGCCAGCAGCTTAGGACAGGGGTTGACGTACGAGCAGTACTTC. Translating gives CASSLGQGLTYEQYF.

V and J are TRBV19 and TRBJ2-5, with 12 bases that match TRBD2. The CDR3 is made up of 17 amino acids. The germline CDR1 and CDR2 sequences are LNHDA and SQIVND (reference sequence). Trimming removed 7 bases from V and 5 bases from J; junction bases left unmatched: 14. The CDR3 is CASKPLSSGRAGETQYF. DNA of the CDR3: TGTGCCAGTAAGCCCCTCTCTAGCGGGAGGGCCGGTGAGACCCAGTACTTC.

The chain combines TRBV6-1 with TRBJ2-3; D remains ambiguous. V was shortened by 3 bases and J by 9 bases, with 10 bases between the two germline ends. The germline V gene encodes CDR1 MNHNS and CDR2 SASEGT. The CDR3 loop spans 12 amino acids. The CDR3 nucleotides read TGTGCCAGCAGTGATTTATCTAGGACGCAGTATTTT. The encoded protein is CASSDLSRTQYF.

The chain is built from TRBV27 and TRBJ2-1; 9 bases are a match to TRBD2. V lost 2 bases, J lost 9 bases, and 5 bases stayed unmatched. CDR3 length equals 14 residues. Germline loops: CDR1 MNHEY, CDR2 SMNVEV (reference sequence). CDR3 in amino acids: CASSLLAGRGEQFF. Written as DNA, the CDR3 is TGTGCCAGCAGTTTACTAGCGGGAAGGGGTGAGCAGTTCTTC.

This chain joins TRBV6-5 and TRBJ1-1; 12 nucleotides align to TRBD1. CDR1 is MNHEY, CDR2 SVGAGI, per germline. The CDR3 has 15 residues. V dropped 0 bases and J dropped 6; count of bases not matched to a gene: 2. CDR3 region: CASSYSGQGAAEAFF. In nucleotides, the CDR3 is TGTGCCAGCAGTTACTCGGGACAGGGGGCAGCTGAAGCTTTCTTT.

This chain links TRBV7-2 with TRBJ2-5; a weak D match, TRBD1 (6 bases). This CDR3 comprises 15 residues. The germline gives CDR1 SGHTA, CDR2 FQGNSA. The V end was cut by 1 base, the J end by 8 bases, with 17 bases between. The CDR3 DNA sequence: TGTGCCAGCAGCTTAGATTTGGGGGCCTCCGGAACCCAGTACTTC. Amino acids: CASSLDLGASGTQYF.

The chain carries TRBV5-5 and TRBJ1-2, with TRBD1 matching 11 bases. The CDR3 extends over 15 amino acids. Trimming took 1 base from V and 6 from J; bases not matched to a gene: 5. Germline CDR1 reads SGHKS; CDR2 reads YYEKEE (reference sequence). The CDR3 nucleotides are TGTGCCAGCAGCTTGTTGCCGGGACAGGGGGATGGCTACACCTTC. It codes for CASSLLPGQGDGYTF.